Each of the 20 T cell receptor beta chains below was sequenced from the same sample in a study of OX40 agonist ivuxolimab in advanced cancers. The repertoire was sequenced with immunoSEQ multiplex PCR; TCRdb's copy has only in-frame clones and lacks some. This sample has 70,000 to 95,000 clones, with roughly 94% found just once. This material consisted of CD4+ or CD8+ T cells sorted from blood, taken in a trial of the OX40 agonist ivuxolimab. All receptors come from an adult with an advanced solid tumor such as melanoma, head and neck, liver or kidney cancer.

The V gene is TRBV4-3, the J gene TRBJ2-3; 10 nucleotides match TRBD2. This CDR3 is 17 amino acids long. Unmatched junction bases numbered 7, after V lost 1 base and J lost 3 bases. Germline CDR1 is LGHNA and CDR2 is YSLEER. CDR3 in amino acids: CASSQGLAGAETDTQYF. CDR3 coding DNA: TGCGCCAGCAGCCAAGGGCTAGCGGGGGCAGAAACAGATACGCAGTATTTT.

The chain couples TRBV5-4 to TRBJ1-5, with TRBD1 identical over 7 bases. With V trimmed by 4 bases and J by 3 bases, 7 bases remained unmatched. CDR1 SGHNT and CDR2 YYREEE come from the germline V gene (reference sequence). The CDR3 length is 15 residues. CDR3 region: CASSRRQGNNQPQHF. The CDR3 DNA is TGTGCCAGCAGCCGCCGACAGGGAAACAATCAGCCCCAGCATTTT. The full variable domain, with the rest looked up from reference TRBV5-4 and TRBJ1-5, is ETGVTQSPTHLIKTRGQQVTLRCSSQSGHNTVSWYQQALGQGPQFIFQYYREEENGRGNFPPRFSGLQFPNYSSELNVNALELDDSALYLCASSRRQGNNQPQHFGDGTRLSIL.

The V call is TRBV11-2, the J call TRBJ2-5; possible D gene TRBD2, 7 bases. This CDR3 spans 16 amino acids. The V end lost 1 base, the J end lost 4 bases, and 16 bases lay between the germline ends. CDR1 SGHAT and CDR2 FQNNGV come from the germline V gene. The DNA for the CDR3 is TGTGCCAGCAGCTTAGGCGGGGGCGCTTCCCTAGAGACCCAGTACTTC. Protein: CASSLGGGASLETQYF.

The chain recombines TRBV12-5 with TRBJ2-5; TRBD1 agrees at 7 bases. J gave up 5 bases and V 4 bases, and 10 bases lay outside the gene matches. The CDR3 has 15 residues. Germline values: CDR1 LGHNT, CDR2 FRNRAP. The CDR3 nucleotides read TGTGCTAGTGGTTCGAGGGGGCAACTTGACGAGACCCAGTACTTC. Protein product: CASGSRGQLDETQYF.

The chain's CDR3 is CASSLLGPGEQYF. In DNA form, the CDR3 reads TGCGCCAGCAGCTTGCTCGGACCGGGCGAGCAGTACTTC. The J gene is TRBJ2-5, the V gene TRBV5-1; D is undetermined. TRBJ2-7 matches the DNA end more closely, so the J call is doubtful. Germline V gives CDR1 SGHRS, CDR2 YFSETQ. The CDR3 runs to 13 residues.

The chain combines TRBV19 with TRBJ2-3; 12 positions match TRBD2. V was clipped by 4 bases and J by 0 bases; unmatched bases: 2. The CDR3 spans 16 residues. Germline V lookup: CDR1 LNHDA, CDR2 SQIVND (reference sequence). CDR3 bases: TGTGCCAGTAGTACGGGGACTAGCGGGAGCACAGATACGCAGTATTTT. Protein product: CASSTGTSGSTDTQYF.

The chain joins TRBV21-1 to TRBJ1-5; TRBD1 is the table's D call, not checked against the DNA. TRBV21-1 is a documented pseudogene. The CDR3 spans 15 residues. The CDR3, as DNA: TGTGCCAGCAGGGCAGGGGCATATAGCAATCAGCCCCAGCATTTT. Its translation: CASRAGAYSNQPQHF.

The chain uses TRBV29-1 and TRBJ2-3; 8 positions match TRBD2. V trimming: 8 bases; J trimming: 6 bases; junction bases outside the gene matches: 10. Per the germline V gene, CDR1 is SQVTM and CDR2 is ANQGSEA. This CDR3 contains 13 residues. The DNA for the CDR3 is TGCAGCTCCAGCTTCGGGGGGGTCGATACGCAGTATTTT. It is translated as CSSSFGGVDTQYF.

The rearrangement uses TRBV5-5 and TRBJ1-6; no clear D. The CDR3 has 16 residues. Trimming cost V 0 bases and J 4 bases, with 11 bases left between them. The germline gives CDR1 SGHKS, CDR2 YYEKEE (reference sequence). CDR3 nucleotides: TGTGCCAGCAGCTTGGGGGCCGATTATTATAATTCACCCCTCCACTTT. Its translation is CASSLGADYYNSPLHF. Based on the CDR3 plus reference TRBV5-5 and TRBJ1-6, the full variable domain is DAGVTQSPTHLIKTRGQQVTLRCSPISGHKSVSWYQQVLGQGPQFIFQYYEKEERGRGNFPDRFSARQFPNYSSELNVNALLLGDSALYLCASSLGADYYNSPLHFGNGTRLTVT.

V is TRBV19 and J is TRBJ2-5, with 8 bases fitting TRBD2. Germline CDR1 LNHDA, CDR2 SQIVND (reference sequence). The CDR3 runs to 16 residues. After removal of 2 bases from V and 4 bases from J, the junction contained 9 bases not matched to a gene. The CDR3 here is CASSISPAGVRETQYF. The CDR3 DNA reads as TGTGCCAGTAGTATAAGTCCAGCGGGAGTCCGAGAGACCCAGTACTTC.

The gene calls are TRBV6-1 and TRBJ2-1; D is possibly TRBD1 (6 bases). Trimming removed 10 bases at V and 4 bases at J, with 17 bases between. The CDR3 loop spans 14 amino acids. CDR1 MNHNS and CDR2 SASEGT come from the germline V gene. The CDR3 loop reads CATRGAEGYNEQFF. CDR3 DNA sequence: TGTGCCACCAGGGGAGCTGAGGGGTACAATGAGCAGTTCTTC.

V is TRBV27 and J is TRBJ2-2, with D hard to call. Germline V gene data show CDR1 as MNHEY and CDR2 as SMNVEV (reference sequence). V was trimmed by 4 bases and J by 10 bases, leaving 13 bases between them. CDR3 size: 13 residues. In DNA form, the CDR3 reads TGTGCCAGCAGTTCGACGGCCTTGCCGGAGCTGTTTTTT. It translates to CASSSTALPELFF.

This chain joins TRBV6-5 and TRBJ2-1, with D perhaps TRBD1 or TRBD2 (6 bases each). The CDR3 extends over 15 amino acids. V dropped 6 bases and J dropped 8 bases, with 20 bases sitting between them. Germline V gene sequence: CDR1 MNHEY, CDR2 SVGAGI. The DNA of the CDR3 is TGTGCCAGCAGCCCCCTAGGGGGTTCGGGAGATGAGCAGTTCTTC. Its translation is CASSPLGGSGDEQFF.

This clone occurred once. The J gene is TRBJ1-1, the V gene TRBV7-8, with 9 bases that match TRBD1. The length of the CDR3 is 16 residues. Trimming at V came to 2 bases and at J to 6 bases, leaving 10 bases not matched to a gene. From germline, CDR1 is SGHVS and CDR2 FQNEAQ. CDR3: CASSLYRSQGAAEAFF. DNA of the CDR3: TGTGCCAGCAGCTTATACCGATCACAGGGGGCAGCTGAAGCTTTCTTT.

This chain connects TRBV27 to TRBJ2-1, with 11 positions matching TRBD2. Unmatched junction bases numbered 6, after V lost 5 bases and J lost 6 bases. The CDR3 totals 15 residues. Germline lookup yields CDR1 MNHEY and CDR2 SMNVEV (reference sequence). The CDR3 sequence is CASSPGTSGRNEQFF. The CDR3 DNA reads as TGTGCCAGCAGTCCCGGGACTAGCGGACGCAATGAGCAGTTCTTC.

The rearrangement joins TRBV6-5 to TRBJ2-7; D gene ambiguous. The CDR3 is 13 residues long. V shed 6 bases and J shed 4 bases, with 13 bases lying between them. Germline CDR1 is MNHEY and CDR2 is SVGAGI. The CDR3 DNA follows: TGTGCCAGCAGCCAGGCCCCACTTTACGAGCAGTACTTC. It encodes CASSQAPLYEQYF.

The chain recombines TRBV7-2 with TRBJ2-1; 10 bases are shared with TRBD2. The CDR3 spans 18 residues. Germline V CDR1 and CDR2: SGHTA, FQGNSA. The junction had 6 bases not matched to a gene; V was cut back by 1 base and J by 0 bases. The CDR3 sequence: CASSLVAGGPSSYNEQFF. The CDR3, as DNA: TGTGCCAGCAGCTTAGTAGCGGGGGGCCCTAGCTCCTACAATGAGCAGTTCTTC.

The chain recombines TRBV7-2 with TRBJ1-2; TRBD1 is a possible D gene (5 bases). Trimming left V 2 bases short and J 4 bases short, with 11 bases between. Germline V gives CDR1 SGHTA, CDR2 FQGNSA. This CDR3 comprises 14 residues. This chain's CDR3 is CASSLSGAGYGYTF. The CDR3 nucleotides read TGTGCCAGCAGCTTATCCGGGGCTGGCTATGGCTACACCTTC.

This clone appeared a single time. J is TRBJ1-6 and V is TRBV27, with TRBD1 as a possible D gene (6 bases). Germline CDR1 MNHEY, CDR2 SMNVEV (reference sequence). The CDR3 length is 16 residues. V lost 4 bases and J lost 2, with 12 bases in between. In DNA form, the CDR3 reads TGTGCCAGCAGTTCAACCCAGGGGACCTATAATTCACCCCTCCACTTT. Protein: CASSSTQGTYNSPLHF.

The gene calls are TRBV29-1 and TRBJ1-2; TRBD1 might be the D (5 bases). Trimming took 1 base from V and 5 from J, leaving 8 bases between them. Germline lookup yields CDR1 SQVTM and CDR2 ANQGSEA. The CDR3 extends over 12 amino acids. CDR3 DNA: TGCAGCGTTGAAGGGGGCTCTTATGGCTACACCTTC. It translates to CSVEGGSYGYTF.